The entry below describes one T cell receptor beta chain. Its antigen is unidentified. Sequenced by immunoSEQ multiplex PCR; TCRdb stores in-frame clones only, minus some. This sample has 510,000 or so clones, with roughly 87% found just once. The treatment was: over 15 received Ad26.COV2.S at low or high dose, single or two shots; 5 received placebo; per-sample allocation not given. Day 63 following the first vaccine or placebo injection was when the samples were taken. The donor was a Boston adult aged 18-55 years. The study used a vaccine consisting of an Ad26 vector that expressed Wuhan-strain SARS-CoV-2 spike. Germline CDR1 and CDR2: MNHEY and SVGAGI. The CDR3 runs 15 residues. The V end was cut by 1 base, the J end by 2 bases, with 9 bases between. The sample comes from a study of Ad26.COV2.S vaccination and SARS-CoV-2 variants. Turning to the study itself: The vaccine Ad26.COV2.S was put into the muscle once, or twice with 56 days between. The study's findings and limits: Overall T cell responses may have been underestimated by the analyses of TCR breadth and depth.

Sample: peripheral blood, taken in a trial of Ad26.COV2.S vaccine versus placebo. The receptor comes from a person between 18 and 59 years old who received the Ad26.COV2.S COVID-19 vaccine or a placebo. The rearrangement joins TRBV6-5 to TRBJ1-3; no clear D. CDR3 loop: CASSYFIETGNTIYF. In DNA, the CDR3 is TGTGCCAGCAGTTACTTTATTGAGACTGGAAACACCATATATTTT.